Here is one T cell receptor (beta chain) with its context. Its antigen is not known. This specimen belongs to a study of a mutant IDH1 vaccine in newly diagnosed glioma. Study-level background: Vaccines began 4-6 weeks after radiotherapy alone, or with temozolomide cycles. Treated individuals were approximately 62% male and approximately 38% female, averaging 40.4 years of age. Beforehand, treatment had been radiotherapy, temozolomide, or both; the majority received both.

Sequenced by immunoSEQ multiplex PCR; TCRdb stores in-frame clones only, minus some. The sample shows 56,000 or so clones, around 80% of them seen only once. Findings and limits, study-wide: Variations in leading peripheral T cell clonotypes appeared to have no connection with pseudoprogression.

Documented time point: week 5, during vaccination. What each vaccine dose contained was 300 ug of mutant IDH1 20-mer peptide, accompanied by topical imiquimod. The CDR3 consists of 14 residues. The germline gives CDR1 SGHTS, CDR2 YDEGEE. With 2 bases removed from V and 9 bases from J, the gap between germline ends came to 12 bases. The receptor was derived from a middle-aged woman with glioma. This rearrangement joins TRBV5-8 to TRBJ1-6; D uncertain. Sequences were derived from PBMCs, sampled from a glioma patient whose treatment included an IDH1 peptide vaccine. The CDR3 DNA follows: TGTGCCAGCAGCTTTCGATCCGAAGCTTCACCCCTCCACTTT. Translating gives CASSFRSEASPLHF.